This T cell receptor (beta chain) emerged from a study of control samples from healthy donors and cancer patients. The repertoire was sequenced with immunoSEQ multiplex PCR; TCRdb's copy has only in-frame clones and lacks some. This table holds about 150,000 clones, about 93% found once. V dropped 0 bases and J dropped 4 bases, with 13 bases sitting between them. CDR1 is SGHRS, CDR2 YFSETQ, per germline. The CDR3 spans 16 residues. Source material: blood. The rearrangement uses TRBV5-1 and TRBJ2-2; D not certain. The TCR comes from a man aged 50-60 years in good health. The DNA for the CDR3 is TGCGCCAGCAGCTTGGAGGCGCCCCCGAGCACCGGGGAGCTGTTTTTT. Its protein is CASSLEAPPSTGELFF.